This T cell receptor beta chain was sequenced for a study of blood T cell repertoires in COVID-19. The overall study: Samples taken during acute and convalescent COVID-19 were collected in the United States, Italy and Spain. T cells, B-cell-depleted T cells, or PBMCs supplied cDNA or gDNA.

CDR1 is MNHEY, CDR2 SMNVEV, per germline (reference sequence). The J segment lost 2 bases and the V segment lost 3 bases, leaving 4 bases of the junction unmatched. The CDR3 spans 15 residues. In the source study's methods: Reference gene primers were amplified, and this amplification served to estimate nucleated cell counts. Sequenced by immunoSEQ multiplex PCR; TCRdb stores in-frame clones only, minus some. V, J and clone size are taken as reported in that table, and D and trimming were inferred from the DNA itself. Of 140,000 to 150,000 clones listed, about 89% were seen once; the top ten hold 2.5% to 3.5%.

This sequence originates from a man aged 55 to 70 with active or convalescent COVID-19. This chain joins TRBV27 and TRBJ2-1; the match to TRBD1 covers 7 bases. The source material was peripheral blood. CDR3 in amino acids: CASSFDREPYNEQFF. DNA of the CDR3: TGTGCCAGCAGTTTCGACAGGGAGCCCTACAATGAGCAGTTCTTC.